These 3 T cell receptor beta chains came from one sample sequenced in a study of graft-versus-host responses after intestinal transplantation. These TCRs' antigens remain unknown. Clones were read by immunoSEQ multiplex PCR, and TCRdb kept only the in-frame ones, dropping some. The data hold tens of thousands of clones, with 85% to 90% observed a single time. This sample comprised unstimulated CD4+ T cells sorted from spleen or lymph node cells, obtained before intestinal transplant. These receptors were taken from a human donor who received an intestinal transplant.

This clone was counted only a few times. The chain couples TRBV19 to TRBJ1-2, with TRBD1 matching over 8 bases. CDR1 LNHDA and CDR2 SQIVND come from the germline V gene (reference sequence). CDR3 length: 16 residues. Trimming cost V 1 base and J 4 bases; bases outside gene matches: 8. The CDR3 protein is CASSIGGAGGLYGYTF. Written as DNA, the CDR3 is TGTGCCAGTAGTATAGGCGGAGCAGGGGGCCTCTATGGCTACACCTTC.

CDR3 coding DNA: TGTGCCAGCAGTCACATTAGCGGGGCGAACACCGGGGAGCTGTTTTTT. This encodes CASSHISGANTGELFF. The chain is built from TRBV6-4 and TRBJ2-2, with 8 bases identical to TRBD2. Per the germline V gene, CDR1 is MRHNA and CDR2 is SNTAGT. The length of the CDR3 is 16 residues. V trimming: 5 bases; J trimming: 0 bases; junction bases outside the gene matches: 5.

There are a few counts of this clone. The rearrangement joins TRBV28 to TRBJ2-7, with 13 bases identical to TRBD2. The CDR3 runs to 15 residues. V was pared by 5 bases and J by 5 bases, with 6 bases of the junction left unmatched. Germline CDR1 MDHEN, CDR2 SYDVKM. The CDR3 loop is CASSVPGLAGNEQYF. In nucleotides, the CDR3 is TGTGCCAGCAGTGTCCCGGGACTAGCGGGAAACGAGCAGTACTTC.